The 22 T cell receptor beta chains in this list originate from one sample, sequenced in a study of cytomegalovirus exposure and HLA in healthy donors. PCR involved 60 Vbeta and 13 Jbeta primers. Sequencing used immunoSEQ multiplex PCR; TCRdb keeps in-frame clones, though not all of them. The sample shows 150,000 or so clones, 65% to 85% of them seen only once. Input material: PBMCs. The receptor source for this set is a man aged 18 to 29 in good health and CMV-seronegative.

Only a few counts were recorded for this clone. The rearrangement uses TRBV4-1 and TRBJ2-3, with 9 bases that match TRBD1. Germline V gene lookup returns CDR1 MGHRA and CDR2 YSYEKL. The V gene end was trimmed by 0 bases and the J gene end by 3 bases; junction bases not matched to a gene: 7. CDR3 length: 17 amino acids. CDR3: CASSQDTGGAGTDTQYF. Here the CDR3 DNA reads TGCGCCAGCAGCCAAGATACAGGGGGCGCGGGAACAGATACGCAGTATTTT.

This clone was counted once. V and J are TRBV5-1 and TRBJ2-3, with 8 bases fitting TRBD2. The CDR3 runs to 16 residues. CDR1 and CDR2 (germline): SGHRS, YFSETQ. V lost 4 bases, J lost 0 bases, and 7 bases stayed unmatched. DNA for the CDR3: TGCGCCAGCAGCCTGCGACTAGCGTCTAGCACAGATACGCAGTATTTT. Translation gives CASSLRLASSTDTQYF.

The chain recombines TRBV5-4 with TRBJ1-1; weak D call: TRBD1 (6 bases). Germline CDR1 is SGHNT and CDR2 is YYREEE (reference sequence). This CDR3 contains 14 residues. Trimming took off 4 bases at V and 0 bases at J, with 10 bases between the two ends. The CDR3 DNA sequence: TGTGCCAGCAGCCGGGACACCATGAACACTGAAGCTTTCTTT. Amino acid sequence: CASSRDTMNTEAFF.

This chain links TRBV7-8 with TRBJ2-5; maybe TRBD1 (5 bases). The CDR3 extends over 15 amino acids. The V gene's germline CDR1 is SGHVS and CDR2 FQNEAQ. Trimming took 7 bases from V and 5 from J, leaving 20 bases between them. The CDR3 region has the DNA TGTGCCAGCACCTCACGGGCAGGGATTGGGGAGACCCAGTACTTC. This sequence encodes CASTSRAGIGETQYF.

In its sample, this clone was seen a few times. The CDR3 DNA is TGTGCCAGCAGCTCCGCGGGGAACACCGGGGAGCTGTTTTTT. Protein product: CASSSAGNTGELFF. V gene TRBV7-9 combines with J gene TRBJ2-2; D is possibly TRBD2 (5 bases). The V gene's germline CDR1 is SEHNR and CDR2 FQNEAQ (reference sequence). This CDR3 is 14 amino acids long. V shed 4 bases and J shed 1 base, with 7 bases lying between them.

The genes are TRBV20-1 and TRBJ1-1; perhaps TRBD1 as D (5 bases). The CDR3 runs to 11 residues. Germline CDR1 is DFQATT and CDR2 is SNEGSKA (reference sequence). V shed 4 bases and J shed 5 bases, with 8 bases lying between them. The CDR3 loop reads CSANRGTEAFF. The CDR3 nucleotides are TGCAGTGCTAATCGGGGGACTGAAGCTTTCTTT.

This clone was observed a handful of times. The rearrangement uses TRBV4-1 and TRBJ2-6; 12 bases fit TRBD1. There are 18 residues in the CDR3. From germline, CDR1 is MGHRA and CDR2 YSYEKL. Losses at the gene ends were 1 base for V and 2 bases for J; bases not matched to a gene: 3. CDR3 sequence: CASSQAGQGATGANVLTF. CDR3 nucleotides: TGCGCCAGCAGCCAAGCGGGACAGGGGGCGACTGGGGCCAACGTCCTGACTTTC.

This clone was found once. The same CDR3 can be traced to other DNA sequences in this sample. The J gene is TRBJ1-2, the V gene TRBV5-1; a possible D gene is TRBD1 (6 bases). The germline V gene has CDR1 SGHRS and CDR2 YFSETQ. CDR3 size: 13 residues. The germline V and J ends were trimmed by 4 bases and 2 bases, with 9 bases remaining between them. CDR3 residues: CASSLGQNYGYTF. CDR3 nucleotide sequence: TGCGCCAGCAGCCTAGGACAGAACTATGGCTACACCTTC. Combining the CDR3 with reference TRBV5-1 and TRBJ1-2 gives the whole variable domain KAGVTQTPRYLIKTRGQQVTLSCSPISGHRSVSWYQQTPGQGLQFLFEYFSETQRNKGNFPGRFSGRQFSNSRSEMNVSTLELGDSALYLCASSLGQNYGYTFGSGTRLTVV.

The chain couples TRBV6-6 to TRBJ1-1; D is ambiguous. Deletions cut 2 bases from V and 2 bases from J, with 6 bases between. The CDR3 extends over 13 amino acids. The germline gives CDR1 MNHNY, CDR2 SVGAGI (reference sequence). CDR3 sequence (DNA): TGTGCCAGCAGTTACGAGTCAAACACTGAAGCTTTCTTT. Translated: CASSYESNTEAFF.

This clone was counted only a few times. V is TRBV19 and J is TRBJ1-2; no clear D. With 6 bases removed from V and 6 bases from J, the gap between germline ends came to 14 bases. The CDR3 is 13 amino acids. Germline CDR1 is LNHDA and CDR2 is SQIVND (reference sequence). The CDR3 spells CASRRFDSNGYTF. CDR3 coding DNA: TGTGCCAGTAGGAGGTTCGACTCTAATGGCTACACCTTC.

V is TRBV7-2 and J is TRBJ1-2; D gene uncertain. The CDR3 covers 15 residues. V was trimmed by 1 base and J by 0 bases, leaving 9 bases between them. Germline-derived CDR1 and CDR2 are SGHTA and FQGNSA. This CDR3 reads CASSLVTVANYGYTF. The CDR3 DNA reads as TGTGCCAGCAGCTTAGTTACGGTAGCTAACTATGGCTACACCTTC.

The chain combines TRBV10-2 with TRBJ2-5; 7 bases line up with TRBD1. The junction had 9 bases not matched to a gene; V was cut back by 1 base and J by 1 base. The length of the CDR3 is 17 residues. The germline V gene encodes CDR1 WSHSY and CDR2 SAAADI. The CDR3 region is CASSEFRLDRPQETQYF. As DNA, the CDR3 is TGCGCCAGCAGTGAGTTTCGACTGGACAGGCCCCAAGAGACCCAGTACTTC.

The CDR3 sequence: CASSPDQGKTQYF. The CDR3 DNA is TGTGCCAGCAGTCCCGATCAGGGGAAGACCCAGTACTTC. The chain employs TRBV6-5 and TRBJ2-5, with D possibly being TRBD1 (6 bases). The V and J ends lost 5 bases and 6 bases respectively, with 13 bases between them. Germline assignment: CDR1 MNHEY and CDR2 SVGAGI. The CDR3 totals 13 residues.

V is TRBV6-5 and J is TRBJ1-2; D remains unclear. The V gene lost 5 bases and the J gene lost 2 bases, with 15 bases spanning the gap. The germline V gene encodes CDR1 MNHEY and CDR2 SVGAGI. The CDR3 sequence is 15 residues long. CDR3 DNA sequence: TGTGCCAGCAGTCGGACTCCCCAGATAAACTATGGCTACACCTTC. Protein: CASSRTPQINYGYTF.

This chain uses TRBV6-5 with TRBJ2-7, with 9 bases matching TRBD1. Unmatched junction bases numbered 5, after V lost 1 base and J lost 4 bases. The germline CDR1 and CDR2 sequences are MNHEY and SVGAGI. The CDR3 consists of 15 residues. CDR3 DNA sequence: TGTGCCAGCAGTTACTTTGGGGACAGGGATTACGAGCAGTACTTC. Its translation is CASSYFGDRDYEQYF.

V is TRBV4-1 and J is TRBJ1-1; 7 nucleotides match TRBD1. CDR1 and CDR2 (germline): MGHRA, YSYEKL. V shed 0 bases, J shed 3 bases, and the junction held 13 bases outside the gene matches. This CDR3 is 18 amino acids long. The CDR3 region is CASSQEPWTGRMDTEAFF. The CDR3, as DNA: TGCGCCAGCAGCCAAGAGCCGTGGACAGGTCGCATGGACACTGAAGCTTTCTTT.

The chain is built from TRBV5-5 and TRBJ1-1; tentatively, D is TRBD1 (6 bases). Germline CDR1 is SGHKS and CDR2 is YYEKEE (reference sequence). CDR3 length: 14 amino acids. V lost 4 bases, J lost 6 bases, and 16 bases lay in between. The CDR3 nucleotides read TGTGCCAGCAGCAAAATTACAGGGACCTCTGAAGCTTTCTTT. It yields the protein CASSKITGTSEAFF.

This clone showed up just once. The chain has TRBV5-6 and TRBJ2-2; D is unclear. This CDR3 region has 13 residues. V lost 4 bases and J 7 bases, leaving 11 bases between the germline ends. The germline CDR1 and CDR2 sequences are SGHDT and YYEEEE. The CDR3 DNA reads TGTGCCAGCAGCAAACAGTTTCGCGGGGAGCTGTTTTTT. It translates to CASSKQFRGELFF.

This chain joins TRBV4-1 and TRBJ2-3; 8 bases match TRBD2. With 0 bases clipped from V and 7 bases from J, the junction kept 9 bases outside the gene matches. This CDR3 has 16 amino acids. Germline V CDR1 and CDR2: MGHRA, YSYEKL. CDR3 sequence (DNA): TGCGCCAGCAGCCAAGATGCATCGGGGGGGCCAAATACGCAGTATTTT. It encodes CASSQDASGGPNTQYF.

CDR3 in amino acids: CASSLPPPQGKNTEAFF. DNA of the CDR3: TGCGCCAGCAGCTTGCCTCCCCCACAGGGGAAGAACACTGAAGCTTTCTTT. This sequence joins TRBV5-1 and TRBJ1-1; 7 bases line up with TRBD1. This CDR3 comprises 17 residues. Germline CDR1 and CDR2: SGHRS and YFSETQ. The junction had 10 bases not matched to a gene; V was cut back by 1 base and J by 1 base.

The V gene is TRBV4-1, the J gene TRBJ2-4, with a tentative D call TRBD1 (6 bases). Germline-derived CDR1 and CDR2 are MGHRA and YSYEKL. Between the trimmed V and J ends, which lost 1 base and 1 base, there was a span of 14 bases. The CDR3 is made up of 17 amino acids. DNA for the CDR3: TGCGCCAGCAGCCAAGGTGGGGGCGGCGTGGCCAAAAACATTCAGTACTTC. This sequence encodes CASSQGGGGVAKNIQYF.

This sequence joins TRBV18 and TRBJ1-4; D not certain. V gave up 1 base and J gave up 5 bases, with 5 bases separating them. Germline CDR1 KGHSH, CDR2 LQKENI. The CDR3 is made up of 13 amino acids. CDR3 residues: CASSPRENEKLFF. The CDR3 DNA reads as TGTGCCAGCTCACCACGAGAGAATGAAAAACTGTTTTTT.